The following is a TCR beta chain sequence with its context. The antigen remains unidentified. The data originate from a study of T cell clones after liver transplantation. In the study overall: TCRbeta sequencing after a pre-transplant mixed lymphocyte reaction identified graft-donor-reactive clones, later tracked in post-transplant blood. Patients counted as tolerant after at least one year off all immunosuppression, enzymes not exceeding twice normal. Blood was drawn pre-transplant, before withdrawal, and after full or failed withdrawal.

Study-level points and caveats: A larger donor-reactive than third-party decline suggested partial antigen-specific deletion.

Only in-frame clones appear in the TCRdb table, and some are missing; sequencing was by immunoSEQ multiplex PCR. The sample has 50,000 to 60,000 clones, 70% seen once. The V end lost 0 bases, the J end lost 0 bases, and 11 bases lay between the germline ends. Germline loops: CDR1 MNHEY, CDR2 SVGAGI. The CDR3 length is 16 residues. The sample here was CD4+ T cells from blood, taken at the approximately 15-month timepoint. This clonotype was obtained from a human patient who received a liver transplant. The graft donor may have contributed some T cells. V and J are TRBV6-5 and TRBJ2-5, with unresolved D. Here the CDR3 reads CASSYSRLRYQETQYF. The CDR3, as DNA: TGTGCCAGCAGTTACTCGAGGCTCCGGTACCAAGAGACCCAGTACTTC.